These 5 T cell receptor beta chains came from one sample sequenced in a study of T cell clonality in common variable immunodeficiency. The repertoire was sequenced with immunoSEQ multiplex PCR; TCRdb's copy has only in-frame clones and lacks some. The data show 40,000 to 65,000 clones, with none appearing a single time. The specimen sequenced was peripheral blood mononuclear cells. All receptors derive from a person aged 18 to 70 in good health.

This clone was seen a few times. This may come from a read error, since a much larger clone is one base off. The read terminates 3 residues ahead of where the CDR3 ends, so the germline J gene completes it. The chain uses TRBV19 and TRBJ2-1, with 9 bases fitting TRBD2. The CDR3 covers 17 residues. The germline CDR1 and CDR2 sequences are LNHDA and SQIVND (reference sequence). The V gene end was trimmed by 4 bases and the J gene end by 4 bases; junction bases not matched to a gene: 11. The CDR3 sequence is CASSTGYTSGPYNEQFF. The part of the CDR3 DNA that was read is TGTGCCAGTAGTACAGGCTACACTAGCGGGCCGTACAATGAG.

This clone was picked up many times. The observed sequence ends 3 residues before the CDR3 terminus, with the missing tail filled in from the germline J gene. This chain links TRBV7-2 with TRBJ2-7; the match to TRBD1 covers 8 bases. The ends lost 2 bases at V and 5 bases at J; junction bases unmatched: 8. The CDR3 runs to 15 residues. Looked up from germline, CDR1 is SGHTA and CDR2 is FQGNSA. Here the CDR3 reads CASSLNGGQGHEQYF. The CDR3 bases that were read are TGTGCCAGCAGCTTAAATGGAGGACAGGGCCACGAG.

This clone was seen ten or more times. The CDR3 sequence: CSAPHRDRESSPLHF. The covered CDR3 bases are TGCAGTGCCCCCCACCGGGACAGGGAAAGTTCACCC. This chain connects TRBV20-1 to TRBJ1-6; 9 positions agree with TRBD1. With the read ending 3 residues before the CDR3 end, the germline J gene is used to fill in that end. CDR1 and CDR2 (germline): DFQATT, SNEGSKA (reference sequence). J lost 9 bases, V lost 6 bases, and 12 bases had no gene match. This CDR3 spans 15 amino acids.

Comment on this clone: A much larger clonotype is one base distant, so this may be a read error. Read sequence stops 3 residues before the CDR3 end, and the germline J gene provides the missing end. The chain links TRBV7-8 to TRBJ2-5, with D tentatively TRBD2 (6 bases). From germline, CDR1 is SGHVS and CDR2 FQNEAQ. This CDR3 has 15 amino acids. CDR3 loop: CASSLDGGLTDTQYF. Incomplete CDR3 DNA: TGTGCCAGCAGCCTAGACGGGGGTCTCACAGATACC.

This clone was counted at least ten times. The chain's CDR3 is CASSSLAGGRETQYF. Partial CDR3 DNA: TGTGCCAGCAGTTCCTTAGCGGGAGGGCGGGAGACC. The rearrangement links TRBV7-2 to TRBJ2-5, with 11 bases that match TRBD2. The read ends 3 residues early relative to the CDR3; the germline J gene fills the gap. CDR1 is SGHTA and CDR2 is FQGNSA in the germline V gene. The CDR3 is 15 residues long. Trimming removed 6 bases from V and 5 bases from J; junction bases left unmatched: 8.